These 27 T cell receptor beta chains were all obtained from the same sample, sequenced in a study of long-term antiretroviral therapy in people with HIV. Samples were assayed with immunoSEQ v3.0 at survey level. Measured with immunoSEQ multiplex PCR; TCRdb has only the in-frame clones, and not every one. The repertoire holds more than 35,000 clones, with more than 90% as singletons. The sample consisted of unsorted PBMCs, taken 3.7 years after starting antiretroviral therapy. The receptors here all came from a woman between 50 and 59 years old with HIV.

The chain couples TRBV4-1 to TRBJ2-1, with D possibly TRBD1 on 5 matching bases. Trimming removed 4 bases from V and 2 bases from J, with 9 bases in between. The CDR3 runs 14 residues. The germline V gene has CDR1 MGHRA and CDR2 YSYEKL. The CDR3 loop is CASSRTTAYNEQFF. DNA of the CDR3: TGCGCCAGCAGCCGGACGACAGCCTACAATGAGCAGTTCTTC.

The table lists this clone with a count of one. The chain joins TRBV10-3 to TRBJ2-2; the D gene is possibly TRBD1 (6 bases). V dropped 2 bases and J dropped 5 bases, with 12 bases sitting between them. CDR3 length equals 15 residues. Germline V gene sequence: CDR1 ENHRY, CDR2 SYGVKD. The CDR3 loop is CAISEGAQGTGELFF. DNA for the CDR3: TGTGCCATCAGTGAGGGGGCGCAGGGGACCGGGGAGCTGTTTTTT.

The CDR3 reads CASSEGGVTDTQYF. The CDR3 nucleotides are TGTGCCAGCAGTGAGGGCGGGGTGACAGATACGCAGTATTTT. The rearrangement uses TRBV6-4 and TRBJ2-3; the D gene is possibly TRBD2 (6 bases). CDR1 is MRHNA and CDR2 is SNTAGT in the germline V gene. The V end lost 3 bases, the J end lost 3 bases, and 10 bases lay between the germline ends. The CDR3 is 14 amino acids.

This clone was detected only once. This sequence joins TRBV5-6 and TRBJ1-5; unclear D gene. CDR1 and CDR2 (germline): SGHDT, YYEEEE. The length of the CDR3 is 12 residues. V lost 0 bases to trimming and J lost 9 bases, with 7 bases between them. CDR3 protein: CASSLESGPQHF. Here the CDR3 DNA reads TGTGCCAGCAGCTTGGAGTCGGGGCCCCAGCATTTT.

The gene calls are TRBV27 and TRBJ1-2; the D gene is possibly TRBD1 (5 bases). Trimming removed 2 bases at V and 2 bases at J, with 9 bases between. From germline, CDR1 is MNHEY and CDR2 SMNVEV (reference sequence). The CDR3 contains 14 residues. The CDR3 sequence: CASSLVGGNYGYTF. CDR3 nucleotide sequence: TGTGCCAGCAGTTTAGTGGGGGGAAACTATGGCTACACCTTC.

CDR3: CASSQAGGTAYGYTF. In DNA form, the CDR3 reads TGCGCCAGCAGCCAGGCAGGGGGCACGGCCTATGGCTACACCTTC. This sequence joins TRBV4-1 and TRBJ1-2; 8 bases are a match to TRBD1. The germline gives CDR1 MGHRA, CDR2 YSYEKL. The junction had 7 bases not matched to a gene; V was cut back by 3 bases and J by 4 bases. The CDR3 totals 15 residues.

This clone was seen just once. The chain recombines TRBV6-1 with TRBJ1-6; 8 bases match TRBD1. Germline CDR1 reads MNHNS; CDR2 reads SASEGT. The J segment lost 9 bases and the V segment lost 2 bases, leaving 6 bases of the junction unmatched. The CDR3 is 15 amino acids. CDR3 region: CASSERQGRGSPLHF. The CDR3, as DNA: TGTGCCAGCAGTGAACGACAGGGGAGGGGTTCACCCCTCCACTTT.

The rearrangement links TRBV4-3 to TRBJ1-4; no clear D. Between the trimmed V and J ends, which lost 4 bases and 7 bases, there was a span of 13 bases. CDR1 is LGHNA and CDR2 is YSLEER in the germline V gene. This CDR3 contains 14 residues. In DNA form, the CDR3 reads TGCGCCAGCAGCCCCTTCATTGGATCTGAAAAACTGTTTTTT. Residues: CASSPFIGSEKLFF.

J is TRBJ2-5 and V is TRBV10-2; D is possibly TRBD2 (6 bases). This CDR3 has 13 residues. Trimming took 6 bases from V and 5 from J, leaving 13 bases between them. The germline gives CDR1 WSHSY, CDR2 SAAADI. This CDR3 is CASRDTSRETQYF. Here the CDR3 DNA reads TGCGCCAGCAGGGATACTAGCCGCGAGACCCAGTACTTC.

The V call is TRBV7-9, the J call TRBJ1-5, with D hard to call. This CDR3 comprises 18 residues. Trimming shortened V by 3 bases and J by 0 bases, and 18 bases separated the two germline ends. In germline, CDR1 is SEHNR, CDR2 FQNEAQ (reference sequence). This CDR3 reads CASSFTSGSQVSNQPQHF. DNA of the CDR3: TGTGCCAGCAGCTTTACGTCTGGGTCGCAGGTTAGCAATCAGCCCCAGCATTTT.

CDR3 residues: CASSLEFPGTGELFF. In DNA, the CDR3 is TGTGCCAGCAGCTTGGAATTCCCCGGCACCGGGGAGCTGTTTTTT. This chain connects TRBV11-1 to TRBJ2-2; no clear D. The germline gives CDR1 SGHAT, CDR2 FQDESV (reference sequence). Trimming took 3 bases from V and 4 from J, leaving 12 bases between them. The CDR3 consists of 15 residues. The full variable domain, rest sourced from reference TRBV11-1 and TRBJ2-2, is EAEVAQSPRYKITEKSQAVAFWCDPISGHATLYWYRQILGQGPELLVQFQDESVVDDSQLPKDRFSAERLKGVDSTLKIQPAELGDSAMYLCASSLEFPGTGELFFGEGSRLTVL.

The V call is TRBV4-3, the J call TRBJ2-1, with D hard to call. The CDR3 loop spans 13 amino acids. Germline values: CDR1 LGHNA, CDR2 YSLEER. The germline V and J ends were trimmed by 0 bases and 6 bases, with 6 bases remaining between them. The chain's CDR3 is CASSQDMFNEQFF. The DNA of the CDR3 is TGCGCCAGCAGCCAAGATATGTTCAATGAGCAGTTCTTC.

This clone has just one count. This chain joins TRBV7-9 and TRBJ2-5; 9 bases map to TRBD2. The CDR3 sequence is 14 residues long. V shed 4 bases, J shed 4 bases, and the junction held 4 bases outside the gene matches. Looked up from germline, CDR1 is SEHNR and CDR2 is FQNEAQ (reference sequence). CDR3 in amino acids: CASSSRGGLETQYF. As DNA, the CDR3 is TGTGCCAGCAGCTCGCGGGGGGGCCTAGAGACCCAGTACTTC.

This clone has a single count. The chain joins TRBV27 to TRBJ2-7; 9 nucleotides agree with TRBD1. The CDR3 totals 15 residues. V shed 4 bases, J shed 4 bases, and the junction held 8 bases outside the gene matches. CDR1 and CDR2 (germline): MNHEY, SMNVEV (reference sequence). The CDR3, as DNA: TGTGCCAGCAGTTCCCCGGACAGGGGAGGTTACGAGCAGTACTTC. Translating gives CASSSPDRGGYEQYF.

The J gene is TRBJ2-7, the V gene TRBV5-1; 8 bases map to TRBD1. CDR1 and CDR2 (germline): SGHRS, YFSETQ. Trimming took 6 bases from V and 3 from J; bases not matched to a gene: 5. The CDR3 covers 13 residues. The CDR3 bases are TGCGCCAGCACTCGACAGGGGAACTACGAGCAGTACTTC. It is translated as CASTRQGNYEQYF.

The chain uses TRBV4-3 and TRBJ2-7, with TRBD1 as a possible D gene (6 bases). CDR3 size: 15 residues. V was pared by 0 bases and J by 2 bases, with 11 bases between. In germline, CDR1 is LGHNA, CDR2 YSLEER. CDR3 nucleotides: TGCGCCAGCAGCCAAGACCGGCAGGGGACCTACGAGCAGTACTTC. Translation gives CASSQDRQGTYEQYF.

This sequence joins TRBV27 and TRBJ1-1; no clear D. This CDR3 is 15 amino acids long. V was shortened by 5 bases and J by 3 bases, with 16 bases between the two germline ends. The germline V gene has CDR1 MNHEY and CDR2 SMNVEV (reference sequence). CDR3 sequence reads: CASSRSPLGYTEAFF. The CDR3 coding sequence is TGTGCCAGCAGTAGATCCCCACTAGGGTACACTGAAGCTTTCTTT.

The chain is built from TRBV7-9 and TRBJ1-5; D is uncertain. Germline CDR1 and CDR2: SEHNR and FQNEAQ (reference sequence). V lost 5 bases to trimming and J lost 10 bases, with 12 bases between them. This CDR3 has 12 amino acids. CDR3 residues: CASSPDALPQHF. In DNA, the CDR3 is TGTGCCAGCAGCCCCGACGCACTACCCCAGCATTTT.

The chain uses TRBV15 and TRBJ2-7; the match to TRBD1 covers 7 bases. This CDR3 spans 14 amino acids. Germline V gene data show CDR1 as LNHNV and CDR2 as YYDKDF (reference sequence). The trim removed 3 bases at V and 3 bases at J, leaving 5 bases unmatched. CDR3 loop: CATSSGQDLYEQYF. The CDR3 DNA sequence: TGTGCCACCAGCAGCGGACAGGACCTCTACGAGCAGTACTTC.

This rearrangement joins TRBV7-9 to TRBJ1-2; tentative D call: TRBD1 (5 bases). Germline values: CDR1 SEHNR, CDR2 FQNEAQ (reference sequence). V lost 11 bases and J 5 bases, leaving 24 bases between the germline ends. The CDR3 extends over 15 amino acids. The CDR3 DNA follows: TGTGCCGCACGCGCCGACTGGGAGGAGGGGTATGGCTACACCTTC. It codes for CAARADWEEGYGYTF.

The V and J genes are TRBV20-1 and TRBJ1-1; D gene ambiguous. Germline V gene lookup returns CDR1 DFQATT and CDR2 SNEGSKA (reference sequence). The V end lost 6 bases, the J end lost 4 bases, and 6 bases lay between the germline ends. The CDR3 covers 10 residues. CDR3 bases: TGCAGTGCCCCAGGCACTGAAGCTTTCTTT. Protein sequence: CSAPGTEAFF.

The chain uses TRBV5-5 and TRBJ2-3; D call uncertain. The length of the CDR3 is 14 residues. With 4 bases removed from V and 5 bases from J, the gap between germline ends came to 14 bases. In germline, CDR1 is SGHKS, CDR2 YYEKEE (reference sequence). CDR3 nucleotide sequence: TGTGCCAGCAGCACTCATCTGTCCCAAGATACGCAGTATTTT. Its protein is CASSTHLSQDTQYF.

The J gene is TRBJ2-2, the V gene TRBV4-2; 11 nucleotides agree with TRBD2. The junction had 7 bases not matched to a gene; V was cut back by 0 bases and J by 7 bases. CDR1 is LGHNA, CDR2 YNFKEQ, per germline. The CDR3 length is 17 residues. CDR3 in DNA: TGTGCCAGCAGCCAAGATCTAGCGGGGGGCCGGGGCGGGGAGCTGTTTTTT. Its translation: CASSQDLAGGRGGELFF.

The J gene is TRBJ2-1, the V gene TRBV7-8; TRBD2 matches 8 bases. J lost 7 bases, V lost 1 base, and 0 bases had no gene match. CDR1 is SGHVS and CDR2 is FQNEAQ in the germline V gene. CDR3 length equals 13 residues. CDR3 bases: TGTGCCAGCAGCTTAGGCGGGGGGAATGAGCAGTTCTTC. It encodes CASSLGGGNEQFF. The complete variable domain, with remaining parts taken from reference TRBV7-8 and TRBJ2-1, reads GAGVSQSPRYKVAKRGQDVALRCDPISGHVSLFWYQQALGQGPEFLTYFQNEAQLDKSGLPSDRFFAERPEGSVSTLKIQRTQQEDSAVYLCASSLGGGNEQFFGPGTRLTVL.

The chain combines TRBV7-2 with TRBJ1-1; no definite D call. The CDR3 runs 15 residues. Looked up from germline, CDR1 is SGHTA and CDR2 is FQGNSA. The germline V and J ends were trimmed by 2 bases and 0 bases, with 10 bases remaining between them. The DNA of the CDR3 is TGTGCCAGCAGCTTAAAGCGCAGCATGAACACTGAAGCTTTCTTT. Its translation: CASSLKRSMNTEAFF.

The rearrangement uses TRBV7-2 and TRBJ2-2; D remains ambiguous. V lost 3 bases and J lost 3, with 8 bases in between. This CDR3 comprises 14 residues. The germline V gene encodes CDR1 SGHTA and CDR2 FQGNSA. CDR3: CASSFAGHTGELFF. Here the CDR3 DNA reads TGTGCCAGCAGCTTTGCCGGACACACCGGGGAGCTGTTTTTT.

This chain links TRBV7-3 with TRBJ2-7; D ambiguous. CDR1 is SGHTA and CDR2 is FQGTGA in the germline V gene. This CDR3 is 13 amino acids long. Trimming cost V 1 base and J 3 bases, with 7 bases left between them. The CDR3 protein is CASSLMANYEQYF. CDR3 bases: TGTGCCAGCAGCTTAATGGCAAACTACGAGCAGTACTTC.